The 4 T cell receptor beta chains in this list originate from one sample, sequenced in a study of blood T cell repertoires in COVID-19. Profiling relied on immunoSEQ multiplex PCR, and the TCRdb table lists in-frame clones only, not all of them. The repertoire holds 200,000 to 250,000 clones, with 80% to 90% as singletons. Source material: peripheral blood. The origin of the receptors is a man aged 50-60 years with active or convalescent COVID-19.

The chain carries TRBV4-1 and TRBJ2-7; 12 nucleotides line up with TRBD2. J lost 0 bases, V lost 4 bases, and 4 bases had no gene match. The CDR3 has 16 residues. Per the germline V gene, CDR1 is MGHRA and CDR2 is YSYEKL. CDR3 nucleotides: TGCGCCAGCAGCCCCTCGGGACTAGCGGGCTCCTACGAGCAGTACTTC. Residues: CASSPSGLAGSYEQYF.

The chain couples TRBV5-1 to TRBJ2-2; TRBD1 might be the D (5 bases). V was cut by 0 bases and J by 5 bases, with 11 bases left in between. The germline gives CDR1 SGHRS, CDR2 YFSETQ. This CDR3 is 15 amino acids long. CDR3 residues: CASSLGQPITGELFF. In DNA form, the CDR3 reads TGCGCCAGCAGCTTGGGACAGCCTATTACCGGGGAGCTGTTTTTT.

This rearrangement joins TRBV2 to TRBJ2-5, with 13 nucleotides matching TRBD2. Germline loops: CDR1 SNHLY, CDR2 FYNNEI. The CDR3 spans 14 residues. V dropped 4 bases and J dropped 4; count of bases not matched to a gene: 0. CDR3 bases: TGTGCCAGCAGTGGGACTAGCGGGAGAGAGACCCAGTACTTC. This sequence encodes CASSGTSGRETQYF.

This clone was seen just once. The CDR3 protein is CASSYVGGGGGELFF. The CDR3 region has the DNA TGTGCCAGCAGTTACGTAGGGGGCGGCGGCGGGGAGCTGTTTTTT. The chain carries TRBV6-5 and TRBJ2-2; 7 bases fit TRBD1. Losses at the gene ends were 2 bases for V and 7 bases for J; bases not matched to a gene: 7. Looked up from germline, CDR1 is MNHEY and CDR2 is SVGAGI. The CDR3 spans 15 residues.